What follows are 29 T cell receptor beta chains derived from one specimen sequenced in a study of CD8 T cells in ankylosing spondylitis. The antigens for these receptors are not known. Notes on the study in general: Roughly eight highly homologous variants made up a TCR beta motif that seemed to typify ankylosing spondylitis blood.

A single record per CDR3 protein comes from TCRdb applying MiXCR to the 5' RACE reads. The table shows a few hundred thousand distinct CDR3 sequences, with about 22% occurring only once. Sample: blood, either unsorted or a sorted T cell fraction (not recorded which). These receptors came from a male donor with ankylosing spondylitis.

The V call is TRBV5-1, the J call TRBJ2-2, with TRBD2 matching over 7 bases. The CDR3 runs 16 residues. Trimming cost V 4 bases and J 1 base; bases outside gene matches: 7. In germline, CDR1 is SGHRS, CDR2 YFSETQ. The CDR3: CASSLPSGENTGELFF. In nucleotides, the CDR3 is TGCGCCAGCAGCCTACCTAGCGGAGAGAACACCGGGGAGCTGTTTTTT.

This clonotype was counted a few times. The chain uses TRBV9 and TRBJ1-2; tentatively, D is TRBD1 (5 bases). The CDR3 totals 14 residues. CDR1 is SGDLS and CDR2 is YYNGEE in the germline V gene. V gave up 1 base and J gave up 4 bases, with 11 bases separating them. Here the CDR3 DNA reads TGTGCCAGCAGCGTAAATTCAGGGCCCTATGGCTACACCTTC. Residues: CASSVNSGPYGYTF.

This chain uses TRBV9 with TRBJ2-1; the match to TRBD1 covers 8 bases. This CDR3 has 15 amino acids. Trimming at V came to 0 bases and at J to 7 bases, leaving 6 bases not matched to a gene. Germline lookup yields CDR1 SGDLS and CDR2 YYNGEE. CDR3 residues: CASSVEQGAWNEQFF. CDR3 sequence (DNA): TGTGCCAGCAGCGTAGAGCAGGGGGCGTGGAATGAGCAGTTCTTC.

Turning to this clonotype: A much bigger clone sits one base away, suggesting this may be a read error. J is TRBJ1-1 and V is TRBV3-1; D is undetermined. Germline V CDR1 and CDR2: LGHDT, YNNKEL (reference sequence). The CDR3 extends over 12 amino acids. The germline V and J ends were trimmed by 0 bases and 3 bases, with 2 bases remaining between them. The CDR3 sequence is CASSQEYTEAFF. Here the CDR3 DNA reads TGTGCCAGCAGCCAAGAATACACTGAAGCTTTCTTT.

This clonotype was recorded a few times. The chain uses TRBV6-1 and TRBJ2-1, with D possibly TRBD1 on 8 matching bases. Germline loops: CDR1 MNHNS, CDR2 SASEGT. This CDR3 is built from 17 residues. The V end was cut by 6 bases, the J end by 2 bases, with 20 bases between. The CDR3 nucleotides read TGTGCCAGCAGCCCCGCCAGGACAGGGACTACCTACAATGAGCAGTTCTTC. It translates to CASSPARTGTTYNEQFF.

The CDR3 bases are TGTGCCAGCACCAGGACAGGGGACGGCGGGGAGCTGTTTTTT. Translation: CASTRTGDGGELFF. The chain couples TRBV12-3 or TRBV12-4 to TRBJ2-2; TRBD1 matches at 9 bases. V gave up 7 bases and J gave up 7 bases; unmatched junction bases: 7. The CDR3 consists of 14 residues.

The V and J genes are TRBV24-1 and TRBJ2-2; 12 nucleotides line up with TRBD2. The CDR3 is made up of 14 amino acids. Trimming cost V 7 bases and J 5 bases; bases outside gene matches: 1. Germline V gene data show CDR1 as KGHDR and CDR2 as SFDVKD. CDR3 protein: CATRGTSGTGELFF. For the CDR3, the DNA is TGTGCCACCAGAGGGACTAGCGGGACCGGGGAGCTGTTTTTT.

The CDR3 loop reads CSRGLAAYNEQFF. CDR3 nucleotides: TGCAGCAGGGGACTAGCGGCCTACAATGAGCAGTTCTTC. The rearrangement links TRBV29-1 to TRBJ2-1; 11 nucleotides align to TRBD2. This CDR3 is 13 amino acids long. Looked up from germline, CDR1 is SQVTM and CDR2 is ANQGSEA. V lost 8 bases, J lost 2 bases, and 2 bases stayed unmatched.

This clonotype was seen more than once but under ten times. The chain combines TRBV5-1 with TRBJ2-1; D may be TRBD1 or TRBD2 (5 bases each). The V end was cut by 1 base, the J end by 2 bases, with 7 bases between. In germline, CDR1 is SGHRS, CDR2 YFSETQ. The CDR3 runs 14 residues. Written as DNA, the CDR3 is TGCGCCAGCAGCTTGCAGGGACCCTACAATGAGCAGTTCTTC. It translates to CASSLQGPYNEQFF.

The chain joins TRBV11-1 to TRBJ1-3; D uncertain. There are 17 residues in the CDR3. Between the trimmed V and J ends, which lost 4 bases and 0 bases, there was a span of 16 bases. CDR1 is SGHAT and CDR2 is FQDESV in the germline V gene (reference sequence). CDR3 sequence reads: CASSSRRTSTSGNTIYF. In DNA form, the CDR3 reads TGTGCCAGCAGCTCACGTCGGACTTCAACCTCTGGAAACACCATATATTTT.

V is TRBV5-4 and J is TRBJ2-2, with TRBD2 identical over 11 bases. Per germline, CDR1 SGHNT and CDR2 YYREEE (reference sequence). The CDR3 runs 15 residues. V shed 4 bases, J shed 8 bases, and the junction held 7 bases outside the gene matches. CDR3 DNA: TGTGCCAGCAGCAGAAGACTAGCGGGATCGGGGGAGCTGTTTTTT. Its protein is CASSRRLAGSGELFF.

The genes are TRBV5-1 and TRBJ2-3, with D tentatively TRBD1 (6 bases). Germline loops: CDR1 SGHRS, CDR2 YFSETQ. Trimming took 3 bases from V and 5 from J, leaving 22 bases between them. This CDR3 has 17 amino acids. CDR3 bases: TGCGCCAGCAGCTCACGAACAGGGTCAGTTTACGGAGATACGCAGTATTTT. Its translation is CASSSRTGSVYGDTQYF.

Only a few counts were recorded for this clonotype. This rearrangement joins TRBV20-1 to TRBJ1-5, with D maybe TRBD1 (5 bases). Germline assignment: CDR1 DFQATT and CDR2 SNEGSKA (reference sequence). The V end was cut by 8 bases, the J end by 1 base, with 12 bases between. The CDR3 is made up of 13 amino acids. CDR3 region: CSSLGRSNQPQHF. The CDR3 region has the DNA TGCAGTAGCCTGGGACGGAGCAATCAGCCCCAGCATTTT.

V usage is TRBV5-1 and J usage is TRBJ1-5; no clear D gene. V lost 1 base and J 0 bases, leaving 14 bases between the germline ends. The CDR3 covers 17 residues. CDR1 and CDR2 from the germline V gene are SGHRS and YFSETQ. CDR3 amino acids: CASSLSPQRNSNQPQHF. Here the CDR3 DNA reads TGCGCCAGCAGCTTGTCACCCCAAAGGAATAGCAATCAGCCCCAGCATTTT.

The chain joins TRBV4-1 to TRBJ2-7; D gene unclear. Germline V gene data show CDR1 as MGHRA and CDR2 as YSYEKL. This CDR3 has 14 residues. V lost 1 base, J lost 3 bases, and 10 bases lay in between. Here the CDR3 DNA reads TGCGCCAGCAGCCAAGTCAGGTCTCTCTACGAGCAGTACTTC. It encodes CASSQVRSLYEQYF.

In regard to this clonotype: The junction shows a germline mismatch at one end, possibly a read error. This chain connects TRBV28 to TRBJ1-4; no clear D. The germline gives CDR1 MDHEN, CDR2 SYDVKM. This CDR3 is built from 11 residues. The DNA for the CDR3 is TGTGCCAGCAGTGGGCCCCGGTGGGAGATTTTT. This gives the protein CASSGPRWEIF.

The rearrangement uses TRBV4-1 and TRBJ2-3; tentatively, D is TRBD2 (6 bases). The CDR3 has 15 amino acids. The V gene lost 3 bases and the J gene lost 6 bases, with 16 bases spanning the gap. Germline V lookup: CDR1 MGHRA, CDR2 YSYEKL. CDR3 bases: TGCGCCAGCAGCCATGCCTATGGAGGGGCCGATACGCAGTATTTT. Its translation: CASSHAYGGADTQYF.

This clonotype turned up a few times. This sequence joins TRBV11-3 and TRBJ2-2; TRBD2 is a possible D gene (5 bases). The CDR3 spans 14 residues. V was pared by 6 bases and J by 9 bases, with 17 bases between. Per the germline V gene, CDR1 is SGHNT and CDR2 is YENEEA. In DNA, the CDR3 is TGTGCCAGCAGGTCCGGGGTTGAGTATCGGGAGCTGTTTTTT. It codes for CASRSGVEYRELFF.

The chain recombines TRBV25-1 with TRBJ2-3, with D hard to call. The length of the CDR3 is 13 residues. Trimming removed 6 bases from V and 2 bases from J, with 9 bases in between. Germline assignment: CDR1 MGHDK and CDR2 SYGVNS. CDR3 nucleotide sequence: TGTGCCAGCAGAGGGCCCTTCACAGATACGCAGTATTTT. This codes for CASRGPFTDTQYF.

The sample holds many counts of this clonotype. The chain employs TRBV18 and TRBJ2-3; D possibly corresponds to TRBD2 (5 bases). The CDR3 runs 14 residues. CDR1 is KGHSH and CDR2 is LQKENI in the germline V gene. Trimming pared 3 bases from V and 3 bases from J, leaving 10 bases between. CDR3 protein: CASSPGVRTDTQYF. Here the CDR3 DNA reads TGTGCCAGCTCACCGGGAGTGAGGACAGATACGCAGTATTTT.

The rearrangement links TRBV15 to TRBJ1-5; D is ambiguous. Germline CDR1 is LNHNV and CDR2 is YYDKDF (reference sequence). V was trimmed by 0 bases and J by 7 bases, leaving 7 bases between them. The CDR3 covers 13 residues. This CDR3 is CATSRDFNQPQHF. The CDR3 DNA reads TGTGCCACCAGCAGAGATTTCAACCAGCCCCAGCATTTT.

This clonotype has more than one count but fewer than ten. V is TRBV11-2 and J is TRBJ2-1; no reliable D call. V was cut by 5 bases and J by 2 bases, with 10 bases left in between. CDR1 and CDR2 from the germline V gene are SGHAT and FQNNGV. The CDR3 is 14 amino acids. The DNA of the CDR3 is TGTGCCAGCAGCAAAAGTGGGGCCTACAATGAGCAGTTCTTC. Protein: CASSKSGAYNEQFF.

In this sample, this clonotype turned up a few times. The V gene is TRBV6-5, the J gene TRBJ2-4; D ambiguous. The V gene's germline CDR1 is MNHEY and CDR2 SVGAGI. Trimming removed 2 bases from V and 5 bases from J, with 13 bases in between. This CDR3 is built from 15 residues. The chain's CDR3 is CASSYRPPVENIQYF. The CDR3 bases are TGTGCCAGCAGTTACCGACCCCCCGTGGAAAACATTCAGTACTTC.

The chain employs TRBV5-5 and TRBJ2-3; no definite D call. Germline V gene lookup returns CDR1 SGHKS and CDR2 YYEKEE (reference sequence). The CDR3 is 15 residues long. Trimming stripped 1 base from V and 0 bases from J, with 9 bases between. The CDR3 nucleotides are TGTGCCAGCAGCTTGCCAGGAGAGAGCACAGATACGCAGTATTTT. Residues: CASSLPGESTDTQYF.

The chain combines TRBV20-1 with TRBJ2-5; TRBD2 matches 10 bases. The length of the CDR3 is 15 residues. V was pared by 1 base and J by 5 bases, with 7 bases of the junction left unmatched. Germline values: CDR1 DFQATT, CDR2 SNEGSKA (reference sequence). In nucleotides, the CDR3 is TGCAGTGCTAGAGTGGCTAGCGGGAGTTTCGAGACCCAGTACTTC. As protein: CSARVASGSFETQYF.

The chain employs TRBV7-3 and TRBJ2-2; D not certain. The CDR3 loop spans 12 amino acids. CDR1 is SGHTA, CDR2 FQGTGA, per germline. Trimming took 5 bases from V and 8 from J, leaving 9 bases between them. The CDR3 region has the DNA TGTGCCAGCAGCCCCCCGAGAGGGGAGCTGTTTTTT. As protein: CASSPPRGELFF.

This clonotype was counted between two and nine times. This chain uses TRBV12-3 or TRBV12-4 with TRBJ2-7; 14 bases line up with TRBD2. The CDR3 contains 15 residues. The junction had 3 bases not matched to a gene; V was cut back by 6 bases and J by 2 bases. The DNA of the CDR3 is TGTGCCAGCAGATGGGGACTAGCGGGAGCCTACGAGCAGTACTTC. Translation: CASRWGLAGAYEQYF.

A few counts support this clonotype. The V gene is TRBV5-1, the J gene TRBJ2-7; D gene ambiguous. Trimming took 4 bases from V and 6 from J, leaving 17 bases between them. Germline lookup yields CDR1 SGHRS and CDR2 YFSETQ. The CDR3 consists of 14 residues. The CDR3 DNA sequence: TGCGCCAGCAGCCCGGACGCAATTTGGACCGAGCAGTACTTC. Its translation: CASSPDAIWTEQYF.

This clonotype was seen once. V usage is TRBV20-1 and J usage is TRBJ1-5; D is ambiguous. The CDR3 spans 14 residues. Germline lookup yields CDR1 DFQATT and CDR2 SNEGSKA (reference sequence). V lost 4 bases and J lost 2, with 12 bases in between. The CDR3 sequence: CSAKTSLGNQPQHF. The CDR3, as DNA: TGCAGTGCTAAGACATCCCTGGGCAATCAGCCCCAGCATTTT.